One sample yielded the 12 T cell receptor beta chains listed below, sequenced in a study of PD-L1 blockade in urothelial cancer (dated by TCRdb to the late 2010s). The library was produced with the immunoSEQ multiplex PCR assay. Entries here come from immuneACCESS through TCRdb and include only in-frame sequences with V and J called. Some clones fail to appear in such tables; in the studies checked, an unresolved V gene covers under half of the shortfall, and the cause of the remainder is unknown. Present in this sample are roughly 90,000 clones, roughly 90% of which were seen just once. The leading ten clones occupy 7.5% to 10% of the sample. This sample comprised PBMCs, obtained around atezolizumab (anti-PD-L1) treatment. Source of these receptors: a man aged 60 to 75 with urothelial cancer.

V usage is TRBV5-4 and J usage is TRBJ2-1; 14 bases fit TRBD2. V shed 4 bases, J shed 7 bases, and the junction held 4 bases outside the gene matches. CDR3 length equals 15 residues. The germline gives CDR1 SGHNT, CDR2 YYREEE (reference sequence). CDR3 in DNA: TGTGCCAGCAGCCCCGGGACTAGCGGGGGTAATGAGCAGTTCTTC. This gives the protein CASSPGTSGGNEQFF.

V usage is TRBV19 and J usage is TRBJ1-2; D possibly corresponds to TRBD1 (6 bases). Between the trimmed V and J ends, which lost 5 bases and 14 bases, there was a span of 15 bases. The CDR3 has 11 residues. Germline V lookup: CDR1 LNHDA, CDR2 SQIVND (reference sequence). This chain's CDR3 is CASSQTTGITF. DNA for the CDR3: TGTGCCAGTAGTCAGACAACAGGGATTACCTTC.

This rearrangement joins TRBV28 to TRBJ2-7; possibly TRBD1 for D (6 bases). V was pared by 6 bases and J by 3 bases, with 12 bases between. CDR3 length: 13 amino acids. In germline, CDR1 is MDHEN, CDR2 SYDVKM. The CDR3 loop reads CASSRGGDYEQYF. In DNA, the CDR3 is TGTGCCAGCAGCCGAGGGGGAGACTACGAGCAGTACTTC.

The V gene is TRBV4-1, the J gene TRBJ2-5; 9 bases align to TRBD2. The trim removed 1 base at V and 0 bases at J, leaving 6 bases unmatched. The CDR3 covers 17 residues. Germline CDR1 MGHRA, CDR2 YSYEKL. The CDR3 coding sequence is TGCGCCAGCAGCCAAGGTCTAGCGGGGCGCGACCAAGAGACCCAGTACTTC. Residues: CASSQGLAGRDQETQYF.

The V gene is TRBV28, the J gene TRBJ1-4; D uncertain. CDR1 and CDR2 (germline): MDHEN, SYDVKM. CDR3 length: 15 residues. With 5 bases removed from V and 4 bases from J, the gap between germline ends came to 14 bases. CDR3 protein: CASSPNRRFNEKLFF. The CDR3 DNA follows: TGTGCCAGCAGTCCTAATCGGAGGTTTAATGAAAAACTGTTTTTT.

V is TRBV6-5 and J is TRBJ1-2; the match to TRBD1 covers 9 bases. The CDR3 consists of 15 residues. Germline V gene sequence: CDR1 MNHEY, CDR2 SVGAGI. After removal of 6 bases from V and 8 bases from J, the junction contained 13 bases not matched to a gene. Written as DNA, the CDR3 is TGTGCCAGCAGCCAAACTACAGGGGGCTTCGACGGCTACACCTTC. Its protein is CASSQTTGGFDGYTF.

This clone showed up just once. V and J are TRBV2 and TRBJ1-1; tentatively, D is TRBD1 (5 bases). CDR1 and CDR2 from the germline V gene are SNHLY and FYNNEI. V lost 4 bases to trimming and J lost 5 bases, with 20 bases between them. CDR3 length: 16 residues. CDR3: CASSAERQSLGTEAFF. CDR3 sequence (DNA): TGTGCCAGCAGTGCTGAAAGACAGTCGTTGGGTACTGAAGCTTTCTTT.

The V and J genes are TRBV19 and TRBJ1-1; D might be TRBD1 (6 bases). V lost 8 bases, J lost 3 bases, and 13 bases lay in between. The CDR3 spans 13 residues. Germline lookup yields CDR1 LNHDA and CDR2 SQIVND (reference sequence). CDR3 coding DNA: TGTGCCAGTCGGGACCCAGGGGACACTGAAGCTTTCTTT. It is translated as CASRDPGDTEAFF.

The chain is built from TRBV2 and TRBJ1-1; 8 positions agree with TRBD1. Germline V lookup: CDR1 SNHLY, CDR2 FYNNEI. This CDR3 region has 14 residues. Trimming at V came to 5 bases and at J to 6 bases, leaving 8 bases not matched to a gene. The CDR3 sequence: CASSPGQGFSEAFF. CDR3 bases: TGTGCCAGCAGTCCCGGACAGGGATTCTCTGAAGCTTTCTTT.

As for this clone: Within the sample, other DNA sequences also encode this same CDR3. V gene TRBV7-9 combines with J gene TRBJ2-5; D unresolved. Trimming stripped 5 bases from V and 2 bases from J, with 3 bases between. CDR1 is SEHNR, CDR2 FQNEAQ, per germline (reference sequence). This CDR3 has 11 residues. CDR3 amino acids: CASSPQETQYF. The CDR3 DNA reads TGTGCCAGCAGCCCTCAAGAGACCCAGTACTTC.

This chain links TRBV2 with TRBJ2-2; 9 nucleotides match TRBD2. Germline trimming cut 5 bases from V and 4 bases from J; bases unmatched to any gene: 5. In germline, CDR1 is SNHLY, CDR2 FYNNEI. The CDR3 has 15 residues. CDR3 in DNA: TGTGCCAGCAGTAGGAGCGGGAGGAGCACCGGGGAGCTGTTTTTT. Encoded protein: CASSRSGRSTGELFF.

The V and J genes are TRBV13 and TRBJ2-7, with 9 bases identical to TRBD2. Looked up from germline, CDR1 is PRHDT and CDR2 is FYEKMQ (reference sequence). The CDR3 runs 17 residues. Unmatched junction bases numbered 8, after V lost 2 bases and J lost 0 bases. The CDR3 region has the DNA TGTGCCAGCAGCTTACTAGCACCGGGACTAGCCTCCTACGAGCAGTACTTC. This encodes CASSLLAPGLASYEQYF.